This TCR beta chain was obtained from a study of blood T cell repertoires in COVID-19. How the authors handled the data: Researchers report that nucleated cell counts were estimated from reference gene primer amplification. Measured with immunoSEQ multiplex PCR; TCRdb has only the in-frame clones, and not every one. D and trimming were read from the DNA, whereas the V and J calls and clone size are those reported in that table. The table has about 280,000 clones, about four fifths seen once. Germline values: CDR1 SGHKS, CDR2 YYEKEE (reference sequence). CDR3 length: 15 residues. Trimming pared 1 base from V and 7 bases from J, leaving 18 bases between.

Sample: PBMCs or T cells enriched from blood (not recorded which). This sequence was found in a man aged 40-49 years who had been exposed to COVID-19. The chain links TRBV5-5 to TRBJ2-7; possible D gene TRBD2, 5 bases. CDR3 in amino acids: CASSLLPSGRGEQYF. DNA of the CDR3: TGTGCCAGCAGCTTGCTCCCCAGCGGAAGAGGGGAGCAGTACTTC.